This note documents a single T cell receptor (beta chain) sequence. Self-reported history from a screening survey and questionnaire set each donor's cohort. Recovered status in Cohort 3 required two negative PCRs, clearance, or symptom resolution. In germline, CDR1 is MNHEY, CDR2 SVGAGI. V shed 6 bases and J shed 5 bases, with 10 bases lying between them. The CDR3 covers 12 residues. In the original processing: Reference gene primer amplification in the assay estimated nucleated cell counts. TCRdb's table, derived via immunoSEQ multiplex PCR, lists solely in-frame clones and lacks some. The V and J calls and clone size are taken from that table; D and trimming were inferred from the DNA. The repertoire holds 500,000 or so clones, with about 85% as singletons. The entry originates in a study of blood T cell repertoires in COVID-19. On the study more broadly: From T cells, B-cell-depleted T cells, or PBMCs came the material, which was cDNA or gDNA.

The sequence was collected from a woman between 18 and 29 years old who had recovered from COVID-19. This sequence joins TRBV6-5 and TRBJ1-1; D is unclear. The source material was PBMCs or T cells enriched from blood (not recorded which). The CDR3 DNA sequence: TGTGCCAGCAGCACGGGAGGGACTGAAGCTTTCTTT. Protein product: CASSTGGTEAFF.